The text below deals with one T cell receptor (beta chain). Its specificity is unknown. The data were obtained in a study of OX40 agonist ivuxolimab in advanced cancers. Study summary: Dose-escalation patients were diagnosed with hepatocellular carcinoma, melanoma, renal cell cancer or head and neck cancer. Patients achieving partial responses numbered three: one hepatocellular carcinoma case and two cutaneous melanoma cases.

General observations from the study: Expanded clones belonging to CD8+ T cells outnumbered, on average, those of CD4+.

Per germline, CDR1 LNHDA and CDR2 SQIVND (reference sequence). Trimming removed 7 bases from V and 5 bases from J, with 17 bases in between. CDR3 length: 14 amino acids. Some clones are missing from TCRdb's copy, which holds only in-frame ones; the method was immunoSEQ multiplex PCR. This table holds 60,000 to 70,000 clones, around four fifths found once. The TCR was taken from an adult with an advanced solid tumor such as melanoma, head and neck, liver or kidney cancer. The sample in question was CD4+ or CD8+ T cells sorted from blood, obtained in a trial of the OX40 agonist ivuxolimab. This rearrangement joins TRBV19 to TRBJ1-2; D is perhaps TRBD1 (6 bases). The CDR3 sequence: CASTPRQESYGYTF. The DNA for the CDR3 is TGTGCCAGTACCCCCCGACAGGAGAGTTATGGCTACACCTTC.